This TCR beta chain derives from a study of glioma-infiltrating T cells after dendritic cell vaccination. The time point denotes: after dendritic cell vaccination, including at tumor progression/relapse. Only patients with spare fresh-frozen tumor and over two years of follow-up were included. Primers: 60 V beta forward and 13 J beta reverse. Using immunoSEQ multiplex PCR, the repertoire was profiled, and TCRdb retains in-frame clones only, with some absent. Of about 91,000 clones in the sample, 75% to 90% were seen once. CDR3 length: 13 amino acids. With V trimmed by 11 bases and J by 4 bases, 10 bases remained unmatched. CDR1 and CDR2 from the germline V gene are LNHDA and SQIVND (reference sequence).

The source is a human donor with glioblastoma. The sequencing used blood, collected after dendritic cell vaccination. The chain has TRBV19 and TRBJ1-2, with TRBD1 matching over 7 bases. Here the CDR3 DNA reads TGTGCCTCCCGAGGGGACAGAGTCTATGGCTACACCTTC. As protein: CASRGDRVYGYTF.